The 2 T cell receptor beta chains listed next were all sequenced from one sample in a study of blood T cell repertoires in COVID-19. Assay: immunoSEQ multiplex PCR; the TCRdb copy retains only in-frame clones and omits some. Of around 250,000 clones listed, around 83% are singletons. Sequenced sample: peripheral blood. The receptors stem from a man aged 40-49 years with active or convalescent COVID-19.

This chain links TRBV3-1 (or the pseudogene TRBV3-2) with TRBJ2-5; D is ambiguous. The CDR3 sequence is 14 residues long. With 1 base removed from V and 5 bases from J, the gap between germline ends came to 11 bases. In germline, CDR1 is LGHDT, CDR2 YNNKEL (reference sequence). Written as DNA, the CDR3 is TGTGCCAGCAGCCAAGCCGGTAGTTCGGAGACCCAGTACTTC. Protein product: CASSQAGSSETQYF.

This clone was seen once. This chain joins TRBV19 and TRBJ1-1; 8 nucleotides line up with TRBD1. V lost 4 bases, J lost 10 bases, and 8 bases stayed unmatched. The CDR3 is 13 amino acids. Germline loops: CDR1 LNHDA, CDR2 SQIVND (reference sequence). CDR3 amino acids: CASSKQGEAGAFF. The CDR3 nucleotides read TGTGCCAGTAGTAAACAGGGGGAGGCCGGAGCTTTCTTT.